This T cell receptor beta chain was profiled in a study of blood T cell repertoires in COVID-19. As for the study in general: COVID-19 samples collected from the United States, Italy and Spain covered acute and convalescent phases. In each case, the material was cDNA or gDNA derived from T cells, B-cell-depleted T cells, or PBMCs.

How the authors handled the data: Amplification of reference gene primers was used by the study to estimate nucleated cell counts. Profiled with immunoSEQ multiplex PCR; TCRdb holds only in-frame clones, not every one. V and J calls and clone size are given by that table; D and trimming were obtained from the DNA. The table lists roughly 59,000 clones, 78% of them singletons. The ends were cut back, 6 bases at V and 0 bases at J, with 9 bases in the middle. Germline V gene lookup returns CDR1 MNHEY and CDR2 SMNVEV (reference sequence). This CDR3 has 14 amino acids. This TCR was sampled from a man older than 75 with acute or convalescent COVID-19. The sample comprised peripheral blood. The chain recombines TRBV27 with TRBJ2-1; no reliable D call. The CDR3 loop is CASSPESSYNEQFF. In DNA, the CDR3 is TGTGCCAGCAGCCCGGAGAGCTCCTACAATGAGCAGTTCTTC.